This T cell receptor beta chain appears in the sequencing data of a study of CD8 T cells in Susac syndrome. In its sample, this clonotype was seen once. The RNA input was 0.5 to 1 ug, and it was reverse transcribed with random hexamers. Coverage of TCR beta CDR3 amplification by immunoSEQ multiplex PCR extended to 54 Vbeta and 13 Jbeta. TCRdb called the immunoSEQ multiplex PCR reads again in MiXCR, with one record for every CDR3 protein. The table includes approximately 230,000 distinct CDR3 sequences, roughly 93% detected once. Peripheral blood CD8+ and CD4+ T cells were profiled by TCR beta sequencing. Negative isolation yielded CD4+ and CD8+ T cells, and FACS enriched TEMRA cells. V lost 3 bases and J 3 bases, leaving 11 bases between the germline ends. The germline gives CDR1 LNHNV, CDR2 YYDKDF (reference sequence). CDR3 length: 14 residues.

Sequencing was carried out using CD4+ T cells from PBMCs. The TCR was taken from a human donor with multiple sclerosis. V usage is TRBV15 and J usage is TRBJ1-2, with D possibly TRBD1 on 5 matching bases. The CDR3 DNA reads TGTGCCACCAGCAGGCCGGGGGACGACTATGGCTACACCTTC. Its protein product is CATSRPGDDYGYTF.